The present T cell receptor beta chain was sequenced within a study of a mutant IDH1 vaccine in newly diagnosed glioma. Overall study: Treated patients were roughly 62% male, around 40% female, mean age about 41 years.

Time point of the sample: baseline, week 1 (first vaccination visit). The treatment is: pre-vaccination baseline after standard-of-care therapy. General study findings and limits: Detectable vaccine-induced immune responses arose in around 92% of patients. It seemed that pseudoprogression was not linked to changes in the top peripheral T cell clonotypes.

Notes on this clone: Its target is not known.

This CDR3 is built from 12 residues. The V gene lost 10 bases and the J gene lost 9 bases, with 16 bases spanning the gap. Germline V CDR1 and CDR2: ENHRY, SYGVKD. The protocol was immunoSEQ multiplex PCR, while the TCRdb copy is restricted to in-frame clones and leaves out a portion. The sample lists roughly 15,000 clones; around 87% were seen once. The source was PBMCs, collected from a glioma patient treated with radiotherapy, temozolomide or both. The clonotype comes from a middle-aged woman with glioma. Some clones in this sample may be carry-over from other donors' samples. This sequence joins TRBV10-3 and TRBJ2-1; D unclear. CDR3 residues: CATAGPSSEQFF. CDR3 bases: TGTGCCACCGCTGGACCTTCCAGTGAGCAGTTCTTC.